A single sample is the source of the 10 T cell receptor beta chains below, sequenced in a study of cytomegalovirus exposure and HLA in healthy donors. The PCR made use of 60 Vbeta and 13 Jbeta primers. Sequenced by immunoSEQ multiplex PCR; TCRdb stores in-frame clones only, minus some. The profile covers more than 80,000 clones, with 65% to 80% appearing a single time and 5% to 7% taken by the ten largest. Sequencing input: PBMCs. Source of these receptors: a woman aged 50 to 65 in good health and CMV-seropositive.

In nucleotides, the CDR3 is TGTGCCAGCAGTCCCGGGACAGGGGTTCAGCCCCAGCATTTT. It codes for CASSPGTGVQPQHF. The genes are TRBV6-5 and TRBJ1-5; 10 bases match TRBD1. The CDR3 spans 14 residues. CDR1 and CDR2 from the germline V gene are MNHEY and SVGAGI. The V gene end was trimmed by 5 bases and the J gene end by 6 bases; junction bases not matched to a gene: 4.

This clone has more than one count but fewer than ten. V and J are TRBV27 and TRBJ1-2, with D unresolved. The V end was cut by 4 bases, the J end by 4 bases, with 10 bases between. CDR3 length: 13 amino acids. The germline gives CDR1 MNHEY, CDR2 SMNVEV (reference sequence). The CDR3 DNA is TGTGCCAGCAGTTCGCGGGCCCTCTATGGCTACACCTTC. Its translation: CASSSRALYGYTF.

This chain joins TRBV7-3 and TRBJ2-7; 11 positions agree with TRBD1. The CDR3 length is 15 residues. J was trimmed by 6 bases and V by 1 base; bases with no gene match: 5. Germline V gene lookup returns CDR1 SGHTA and CDR2 FQGTGA. CDR3 in DNA: TGTGCCAGCAGCTTAAACTCTGGGACAGGGGGCGAGCAGTACTTC. It encodes CASSLNSGTGGEQYF.

The genes are TRBV30 and TRBJ1-2; 7 nucleotides match TRBD1. Per germline, CDR1 GTSNPN and CDR2 SVGIG (reference sequence). CDR3 length equals 12 residues. After removal of 6 bases from V and 5 bases from J, the junction contained 6 bases not matched to a gene. CDR3 region: CACSSGGYGYTF. CDR3 DNA sequence: TGTGCCTGTTCGTCAGGGGGGTATGGCTACACCTTC.

V usage is TRBV6-5 and J usage is TRBJ2-1, with 8 bases fitting TRBD1. CDR1 MNHEY and CDR2 SVGAGI come from the germline V gene. The trim removed 2 bases at V and 4 bases at J, leaving 7 bases unmatched. The CDR3 extends over 16 amino acids. The CDR3, as DNA: TGTGCCAGCAGTTACGTCTCGGGACAGGTTTACAATGAGCAGTTCTTC. This sequence encodes CASSYVSGQVYNEQFF.

This clone was counted once. V and J are TRBV28 and TRBJ1-2, with D perhaps TRBD1 (5 bases). V was trimmed by 3 bases and J by 8 bases, leaving 13 bases between them. CDR1 and CDR2 from the germline V gene are MDHEN and SYDVKM. CDR3 length: 13 amino acids. CDR3 coding DNA: TGTGCCAGCAGTTTCCGGGACTATGGGGGCTACACCTTC. It translates to CASSFRDYGGYTF.

The chain employs TRBV4-1 and TRBJ1-1; possible D gene TRBD1, 6 bases. Germline V gene sequence: CDR1 MGHRA, CDR2 YSYEKL. Trimming pared 7 bases from V and 1 base from J, leaving 16 bases between. This CDR3 comprises 15 residues. CDR3 region: CASTHAGGRNTEAFF. As DNA, the CDR3 is TGCGCCAGCACTCATGCGGGGGGCAGGAACACTGAAGCTTTCTTT.

The rearrangement uses TRBV10-3 and TRBJ2-5, with D possibly being TRBD2 (7 bases). Trimming shortened V by 8 bases and J by 4 bases, and 14 bases separated the two germline ends. The V gene's germline CDR1 is ENHRY and CDR2 SYGVKD. This CDR3 has 13 amino acids. The CDR3 loop reads CAISSGGLETQYF. The CDR3 nucleotides are TGTGCCATCTCCTCCGGGGGGCTAGAGACCCAGTACTTC.

This clone was recorded once. The chain has TRBV7-2 and TRBJ1-3; tentatively, D is TRBD1 (5 bases). From germline, CDR1 is SGHTA and CDR2 FQGNSA. This CDR3 spans 14 amino acids. With 4 bases removed from V and 2 bases from J, the gap between germline ends came to 9 bases. CDR3 DNA sequence: TGTGCCAGCAGCTCGCAGGGAACTGGAAACACCATATATTTT. It translates to CASSSQGTGNTIYF.

The V gene is TRBV5-1, the J gene TRBJ2-3; D gene uncertain. The germline CDR1 and CDR2 sequences are SGHRS and YFSETQ. The CDR3 sequence is 14 residues long. Trimming left V 0 bases short and J 0 bases short, with 5 bases between. CDR3 coding DNA: TGCGCCAGCAGCTTGGATTCTAGCACAGATACGCAGTATTTT. This translates into CASSLDSSTDTQYF.